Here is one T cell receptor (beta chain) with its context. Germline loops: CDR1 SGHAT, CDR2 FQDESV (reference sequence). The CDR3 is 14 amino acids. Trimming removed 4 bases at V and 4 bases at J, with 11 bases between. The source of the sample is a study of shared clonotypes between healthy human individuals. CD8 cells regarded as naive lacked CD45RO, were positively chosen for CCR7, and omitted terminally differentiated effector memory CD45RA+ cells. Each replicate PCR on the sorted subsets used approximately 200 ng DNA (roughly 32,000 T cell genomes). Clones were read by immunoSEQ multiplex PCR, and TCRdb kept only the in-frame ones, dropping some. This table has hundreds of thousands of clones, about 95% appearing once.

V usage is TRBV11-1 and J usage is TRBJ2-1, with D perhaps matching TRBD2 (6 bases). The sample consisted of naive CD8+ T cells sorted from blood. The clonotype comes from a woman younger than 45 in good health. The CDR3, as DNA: TGTGCCAGCAGCTCGAGCGGGCTATACAATGAGCAGTTCTTC. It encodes CASSSSGLYNEQFF.